Presented here are 20 T cell receptor beta chains from one specimen sequenced in a study of regulatory T cells in long-lasting Graves disease. Sequencing libraries for TCR beta were prepared with iRepertoire HTBI primers and Arm-PCR of CDR3 regions. In TCRdb, the multiplex PCR reads were re-called with MiXCR into one record per CDR3 protein. This sample has roughly 500,000 distinct CDR3 sequences; approximately 22% occur once, and the top ten carry around 13%. Noted time point: persistent/refractory GD, antithyroid drugs over 5 years with positive TRAb. There was RNA extracted from PBMCs, and the TCR library was made from it. The sequencing here drew on peripheral blood mononuclear cells (PBMCs), taken when the disease was refractory, from a patient treated with antithyroid drugs. Receptors were obtained from a female donor with Graves disease.

This clonotype was seen just once. The genes are TRBV20-1 and TRBJ2-5; no clear D gene. Matching the DNA end better, TRBJ2-1 makes the J call doubtful. The CDR3 covers 14 residues. Germline-derived CDR1 and CDR2 are DFQATT and SNEGSKA (reference sequence). The CDR3 DNA is TGCAGTGCTAGAGACGACAACTCCTACAATGAGCAGTTCTTC. Its translation is CSARDDNSYNEQFF.

This clonotype was recorded once. V is TRBV15 and J is TRBJ2-1; D tentatively reads TRBD1 or TRBD2 (6 bases each). The CDR3 is made up of 16 amino acids. Trimming removed 8 bases from V and 0 bases from J, with 17 bases in between. Germline lookup yields CDR1 LNHNV and CDR2 YYDKDF (reference sequence). This CDR3 is CATFPQGGSSYNEQFF. The CDR3 DNA reads as TGTGCCACCTTCCCCCAAGGGGGGAGCTCCTACAATGAGCAGTTCTTC.

This clonotype showed up many times. CDR3 residues: CASSYQEGLYEQYF. As DNA, the CDR3 is TGTGCCAGCAGTTACCAGGAGGGCCTCTACGAGCAGTACTTC. The rearrangement links TRBV6-2 or TRBV6-3 to TRBJ2-7, with D maybe TRBD2 (6 bases). Germline-derived CDR1 and CDR2 are MNHEY and SVGEGT. The length of the CDR3 is 14 residues. The germline V and J ends were trimmed by 2 bases and 3 bases, with 11 bases remaining between them.

There are many counts of this clonotype. The chain is built from TRBV12-5 and TRBJ1-1; D may be TRBD1 (5 bases). Trimming left V 6 bases short and J 5 bases short, with 13 bases between. This CDR3 contains 13 residues. The germline gives CDR1 LGHNT, CDR2 FRNRAP. Here the CDR3 DNA reads TGTGCTAGTGGCCGGGACTGGGGGACTGAAGCTTTCTTT. Protein sequence: CASGRDWGTEAFF.

The rearrangement links TRBV19 to TRBJ2-7; 10 bases agree with TRBD1. CDR1 is LNHDA and CDR2 is SQIVND in the germline V gene (reference sequence). This CDR3 has 15 residues. V was clipped by 4 bases and J by 5 bases; unmatched bases: 8. The CDR3 nucleotides are TGTGCCAGTAGTAACCGGGACAGGGGAGTCGACGAGCAGTACTTC. This sequence encodes CASSNRDRGVDEQYF.

This rearrangement joins TRBV7-2 to TRBJ2-1; no clear D. CDR1 is SGHTA and CDR2 is FQGNSA in the germline V gene. The length of the CDR3 is 15 residues. V dropped 2 bases and J dropped 0 bases, with 8 bases sitting between them. CDR3 DNA sequence: TGTGCCAGCAGCTTATGGTCAGGCTCCTACAATGAGCAGTTCTTC. Amino acid sequence: CASSLWSGSYNEQFF.

This clonotype was picked up many times. The J gene is TRBJ2-4, the V gene TRBV28; 7 bases agree with TRBD2. The CDR3 runs 12 residues. The ends lost 5 bases at V and 9 bases at J; junction bases unmatched: 4. Germline values: CDR1 MDHEN, CDR2 SYDVKM. The CDR3 nucleotides read TGTGCCAGCAGTGGTTCGGGGGGCATTCAGTACTTC. As protein: CASSGSGGIQYF.

The V call is TRBV29-1, the J call TRBJ2-2; no clear D. The CDR3 is 14 residues long. CDR1 and CDR2 from the germline V gene are SQVTM and ANQGSEA. CDR3 nucleotide sequence: TGCCTTCCTGATAGATCCGATAACACCGGGGAGCTGTTTTTT. As protein: CLPDRSDNTGELFF.

The rearrangement uses TRBV2 and TRBJ2-3, with a tentative D call TRBD1 (6 bases). This CDR3 has 13 amino acids. In germline, CDR1 is SNHLY, CDR2 FYNNEI. V dropped 7 bases and J dropped 8 bases, with 16 bases sitting between them. CDR3 in amino acids: CASILDSLLTQYF. DNA of the CDR3: TGTGCCAGCATCCTGGACAGTCTGCTTACGCAGTATTTT.

In its sample, this clonotype was seen a few times. The chain couples TRBV6-1 to TRBJ2-3; D possibly matches TRBD1 or TRBD2 (5 bases each). Trimming pared 4 bases from V and 6 bases from J, leaving 5 bases between. The CDR3 loop spans 11 amino acids. The germline V gene encodes CDR1 MNHNS and CDR2 SASEGT. For the CDR3, the DNA is TGTGCCAGCAGTGGGGGGGATACGCAGTATTTT. Its protein is CASSGGDTQYF.

This clonotype was recorded a few times. The rearrangement joins TRBV18 to TRBJ2-5, with D perhaps matching TRBD1 (6 bases). Trimming took 3 bases from V and 0 from J, leaving 8 bases between them. The germline V gene encodes CDR1 KGHSH and CDR2 LQKENI. The CDR3 has 14 residues. The CDR3 DNA sequence: TGTGCCAGCTCACCGGGGGCAAACCAAGAGACCCAGTACTTC. Residues: CASSPGANQETQYF.

The gene calls are TRBV5-1 and TRBJ1-6; 11 bases map to TRBD1. V was clipped by 2 bases and J by 8 bases; unmatched bases: 9. The CDR3 is made up of 17 amino acids. Germline V gene sequence: CDR1 SGHRS, CDR2 YFSETQ. CDR3 sequence: CASSLGTPGQGDSPLHF. CDR3 nucleotide sequence: TGCGCCAGCAGCTTAGGTACTCCGGGACAGGGGGATTCACCCCTCCACTTT.

At least ten counts were recorded for this clonotype. The chain carries TRBV28 and TRBJ2-2, with 12 nucleotides matching TRBD2. The V and J ends lost 5 bases and 2 bases, in that order; junction bases with no gene match: 6. In germline, CDR1 is MDHEN, CDR2 SYDVKM. The CDR3 totals 17 residues. Here the CDR3 reads CASSPPSGRANTGELFF. CDR3 nucleotide sequence: TGTGCCAGCAGTCCCCCTAGCGGGAGGGCCAACACCGGGGAGCTGTTTTTT.

This clonotype was counted many times. The rearrangement uses TRBV11-2 and TRBJ1-6, with 10 nucleotides matching TRBD1. This CDR3 is 15 amino acids long. V trimming: 1 base; J trimming: 9 bases; junction bases outside the gene matches: 3. CDR1 is SGHAT, CDR2 FQNNGV, per germline. This CDR3 reads CASSLGQGASSPLHF. In DNA, the CDR3 is TGTGCCAGCAGCTTAGGACAGGGGGCGAGTTCACCCCTCCACTTT.

V usage is TRBV4-3 and J usage is TRBJ1-1; 7 bases are a match to TRBD1. CDR1 LGHNA and CDR2 YSLEER come from the germline V gene. This CDR3 is 15 amino acids long. Trimming took 3 bases from V and 1 from J; bases not matched to a gene: 5. The CDR3: CASSQGQTKNTEAFF. CDR3 nucleotides: TGCGCCAGCAGCCAGGGACAGACGAAGAACACTGAAGCTTTCTTT.

Ten or more counts support this clonotype. The chain is built from TRBV12-3 or TRBV12-4 and TRBJ1-1, with a possible D match to TRBD1 (5 bases). V was pared by 0 bases and J by 2 bases, with 13 bases between. This CDR3 contains 16 residues. The CDR3 DNA is TGTGCCAGCAGTTTAGCGAGCTGGGGCCACAACACTGAAGCTTTCTTT. It encodes CASSLASWGHNTEAFF.

This clonotype was observed a few times. This chain uses TRBV20-1 with TRBJ2-7; 11 nucleotides match TRBD1. V was clipped by 5 bases and J by 4 bases; unmatched bases: 13. The germline V gene has CDR1 DFQATT and CDR2 SNEGSKA (reference sequence). The CDR3 runs to 16 residues. CDR3 nucleotide sequence: TGCAGTGCTGCAAACGCGTGGACAGGGGGCTTATACGAGCAGTACTTC. It codes for CSAANAWTGGLYEQYF.

The rearrangement joins TRBV9 to TRBJ2-3; D uncertain. CDR1 and CDR2 (germline): SGDLS, YYNGEE. The V and J ends lost 3 bases and 0 bases respectively, with 11 bases between them. The CDR3 length is 15 residues. This CDR3 reads CASSEVGTSTDTQYF. CDR3 nucleotide sequence: TGTGCCAGCAGCGAGGTGGGAACTAGCACAGATACGCAGTATTTT.

This clonotype was detected a few times. This chain connects TRBV6-1 to TRBJ2-7, with a weak D call TRBD1 (6 bases). The germline gives CDR1 MNHNS, CDR2 SASEGT. The CDR3 is made up of 14 amino acids. The V and J ends lost 4 bases and 1 base respectively, with 11 bases between them. DNA for the CDR3: TGTGCCAGCAGTGCCCGGGACATTTCCTACGAGCAGTACTTC. It yields the protein CASSARDISYEQYF.

This clonotype was observed many times. The genes are TRBV28 and TRBJ2-5; 11 bases agree with TRBD2. J lost 4 bases, V lost 2 bases, and 6 bases had no gene match. Germline V lookup: CDR1 MDHEN, CDR2 SYDVKM. This CDR3 has 16 residues. The CDR3 protein is CASSLIVAGGSETQYF. The CDR3 nucleotides are TGTGCCAGCAGTTTAATAGTAGCGGGAGGGTCAGAGACCCAGTACTTC.